The 28 T cell receptor beta chains given below trace back to one sample, sequenced in a study of blood T cells in healthy people across ages. A second PCR of 7 to 11 cycles used a sample-barcoded 5' primer and a J-beta primer mix. TCRdb re-analysed the 5' RACE reads in MiXCR, keeping a single row per CDR3 protein. The data contain 700,000 to 950,000 distinct CDR3 sequences, roughly 60% of them seen just once; the ten biggest clones take up roughly 22%. Input material: blood. The receptor set was obtained from a man aged 25-45 years in good health.

This clonotype was seen a few times. This chain connects TRBV20-1 to TRBJ1-5, with 9 nucleotides matching TRBD1. V shed 3 bases and J 10 bases; nucleotides not matched to a gene: 10. Germline lookup yields CDR1 DFQATT and CDR2 SNEGSKA (reference sequence). The CDR3 is 14 amino acids. This CDR3 reads CSASSGQGPLPQHF. DNA of the CDR3: TGCAGTGCTAGTTCGGGACAGGGTCCCCTTCCCCAGCATTTT.

This clonotype was counted once. The V gene is TRBV4-2, the J gene TRBJ2-3; 8 bases match TRBD2. The J segment lost 0 bases and the V segment lost 5 bases, leaving 16 bases of the junction unmatched. Germline CDR1 and CDR2: LGHNA and YNFKEQ. CDR3 length: 19 amino acids. Here the CDR3 reads CASSFGGATITLSTDTQYF. CDR3 DNA sequence: TGTGCCAGCAGCTTCGGGGGGGCTACTATTACACTTAGCACAGATACGCAGTATTTT.

Worth noting for this clonotype: The junction differs from germline at one of its ends, possibly a read error. The rearrangement joins TRBV2 to TRBJ1-4; no reliable D call. The CDR3 totals 13 residues. In germline, CDR1 is SNHLY, CDR2 FYNNEI. In DNA form, the CDR3 reads TGTGCCTGCAGTTTTGCAACTAATGAAAAACTGTTTTTT. This translates into CACSFATNEKLFF.

V and J are TRBV4-2 and TRBJ1-2; D is unresolved. CDR3 length equals 14 residues. Germline CDR1 is LGHNA and CDR2 is YNFKEQ. With 6 bases removed from V and 0 bases from J, the gap between germline ends came to 11 bases. Here the CDR3 DNA reads TGTGCCAGCAGATCCGGCCCTGCTAACTATGGCTACACCTTC. This sequence encodes CASRSGPANYGYTF.

The chain combines TRBV7-2 with TRBJ2-4, with TRBD2 identical over 7 bases. The V and J ends lost 5 bases and 7 bases, in that order; junction bases with no gene match: 14. The CDR3 contains 16 residues. In germline, CDR1 is SGHTA, CDR2 FQGNSA. The CDR3 here is CASSPNPRTSGNIQYF. DNA of the CDR3: TGTGCCAGCAGCCCAAATCCCAGGACTAGTGGGAACATTCAGTACTTC.

The sample holds one count of this clonotype. This chain joins TRBV6-1 and TRBJ2-1, with 9 bases fitting TRBD2. This CDR3 spans 15 amino acids. V lost 6 bases, J lost 4 bases, and 7 bases stayed unmatched. CDR1 is MNHNS, CDR2 SASEGT, per germline. CDR3 region: CASRFVTSGYNEQFF. The CDR3 DNA follows: TGTGCCAGCAGATTCGTGACTAGCGGTTACAATGAGCAGTTCTTC.

This clonotype occurred once. This chain links TRBV7-2 with TRBJ2-3; D is uncertain. The CDR3 runs 16 residues. V was trimmed by 1 base and J by 2 bases, leaving 13 bases between them. Germline CDR1 and CDR2: SGHTA and FQGNSA. The DNA for the CDR3 is TGTGCCAGCAGCTTAGATCCGGGCCCCCACACAGATACGCAGTATTTT. Its protein product is CASSLDPGPHTDTQYF.

This clonotype was observed a few times. CDR3 nucleotides: TGTGCCAGCAGTTTAGCCAGGGGTACCGCTTTCTTT. It codes for CASSLARGTAFF. The chain is built from TRBV12-3 or TRBV12-4 and TRBJ1-1; D is possibly TRBD1 (6 bases). The CDR3 covers 12 residues. The V end lost 0 bases, the J end lost 11 bases, and 10 bases lay between the germline ends.

V usage is TRBV7-2 and J usage is TRBJ2-5; 7 positions agree with TRBD2. The germline gives CDR1 SGHTA, CDR2 FQGNSA. With V trimmed by 1 base and J by 1 base, 12 bases remained unmatched. The CDR3 loop spans 18 amino acids. In DNA, the CDR3 is TGTGCCAGCAGCTTAGTTAGGAGGCTAGCGGAACCCCAAGAGACCCAGTACTTC. Its translation is CASSLVRRLAEPQETQYF.

This clonotype was counted between two and nine times. The chain has TRBV4-3 and TRBJ2-7; no reliable D call. The length of the CDR3 is 13 residues. Germline CDR1 reads LGHNA; CDR2 reads YSLEER. V was shortened by 4 bases and J by 4 bases, with 11 bases between the two germline ends. CDR3 coding DNA: TGCGCCAGCAGCCGGACCAACGAATACGAGCAGTACTTC. It specifies CASSRTNEYEQYF.

The CDR3 DNA is TGCAGTGCTAGATCTTGGGCAGGTATGAACACTGAAGCTTTCTTT. As protein: CSARSWAGMNTEAFF. The rearrangement joins TRBV20-1 to TRBJ1-1; no definite D call. CDR3 length: 15 residues. CDR1 and CDR2 (germline): DFQATT, SNEGSKA (reference sequence). The V and J ends lost 2 bases and 0 bases respectively, with 13 bases between them.

This clonotype appeared a single time. The chain carries TRBV6-1 and TRBJ1-1; D is undetermined. V shed 6 bases and J shed 1 base, with 15 bases lying between them. Germline V gene sequence: CDR1 MNHNS, CDR2 SASEGT. This CDR3 comprises 15 residues. The CDR3 DNA reads TGTGCCAGCAGGCCCGGACGGACGACGAACACTGAAGCTTTCTTT. Protein: CASRPGRTTNTEAFF.

The chain has TRBV27 and TRBJ2-3, with TRBD2 matching 7 bases. Germline V gene sequence: CDR1 MNHEY, CDR2 SMNVEV (reference sequence). The CDR3 consists of 16 residues. V was clipped by 4 bases and J by 4 bases; unmatched bases: 11. CDR3 residues: CASSSKTSATADTQYF. CDR3 bases: TGTGCCAGCAGTTCAAAAACTAGCGCAACTGCAGATACGCAGTATTTT.

The chain links TRBV5-1 to TRBJ2-1, with a weak D call TRBD2 (6 bases). V was shortened by 6 bases and J by 9 bases, with 13 bases between the two germline ends. Germline CDR1 SGHRS, CDR2 YFSETQ. The CDR3 consists of 12 residues. CDR3 DNA: TGCGCCAGCATTGGTCTGGGGGGTGAGCAGTTCTTC. Protein sequence: CASIGLGGEQFF. The full variable domain, completed using reference TRBV5-1 and TRBJ2-1, is KAGVTQTPRYLIKTRGQQVTLSCSPISGHRSVSWYQQTPGQGLQFLFEYFSETQRNKGNFPGRFSGRQFSNSRSEMNVSTLELGDSALYLCASIGLGGEQFFGPGTRLTVL.

This chain connects TRBV7-2 to TRBJ2-2, with no clear D. V lost 5 bases and J lost 7, with 11 bases in between. Germline CDR1 and CDR2: SGHTA and FQGNSA. The CDR3 runs 13 residues. CDR3 region: CASSVSQFGELFF. The DNA of the CDR3 is TGTGCCAGCAGCGTATCCCAGTTCGGGGAGCTGTTTTTT.

The chain uses TRBV4-2 and TRBJ2-2; the D is unclear. CDR3 length equals 12 residues. Trimming pared 5 bases from V and 8 bases from J, leaving 9 bases between. Germline assignment: CDR1 LGHNA and CDR2 YNFKEQ. The CDR3 region is CASSTTGGELFF. Written as DNA, the CDR3 is TGTGCCAGCAGCACTACTGGTGGGGAGCTGTTTTTT.

J is TRBJ2-7 and V is TRBV14; D is uncertain. Germline CDR1 is SGHDN and CDR2 is FVKESK. The CDR3 is 14 residues long. Deletions cut 4 bases from V and 4 bases from J, with 14 bases between. The CDR3 loop is CASSRRSGWYEQYF. CDR3 DNA: TGTGCCAGCAGCCGCAGGTCGGGTTGGTACGAGCAGTACTTC.

This clonotype was seen more than once but under ten times. The CDR3 DNA is TGCGCCAGCAGCTTGGCTTTGGACACAGATACGCAGTATTTT. Its protein product is CASSLALDTDTQYF. The rearrangement uses TRBV5-1 and TRBJ2-3; unclear D gene. The CDR3 consists of 14 residues. Germline CDR1 reads SGHRS; CDR2 reads YFSETQ. Trimming took off 0 bases at V and 2 bases at J, with 7 bases between the two ends.

The gene calls are TRBV20-1 and TRBJ1-1; tentatively, D is TRBD1 (5 bases). V was clipped by 6 bases and J by 1 base, with 9 bases between them. This CDR3 is 12 amino acids long. CDR1 and CDR2 (germline): DFQATT, SNEGSKA (reference sequence). The CDR3 coding sequence is TGCAGTGCCCCTGGGGGGAACACTGAAGCTTTCTTT. As protein: CSAPGGNTEAFF.

The rearrangement uses TRBV20-1 and TRBJ1-1, with TRBD1 as a possible D gene (5 bases). This CDR3 is 13 amino acids long. CDR1 is DFQATT and CDR2 is SNEGSKA in the germline V gene (reference sequence). The V end was cut by 8 bases, the J end by 4 bases, with 17 bases between. The chain's CDR3 is CSPIRGGSTEAFF. Written as DNA, the CDR3 is TGCAGTCCAATTCGCGGGGGAAGCACTGAAGCTTTCTTT.

This clonotype was counted a few times. The chain recombines TRBV28 with TRBJ2-4; D gene unclear. This CDR3 contains 11 residues. CDR1 MDHEN and CDR2 SYDVKM come from the germline V gene. Trimming cost V 7 bases and J 8 bases, with 9 bases left between them. DNA of the CDR3: TGTGCCAGCATTCTCGGTGACATTCAGTACTTC. This gives the protein CASILGDIQYF.

This clonotype has just one count. The rearrangement links TRBV6-5 to TRBJ2-7, with 9 bases that match TRBD2. This CDR3 has 16 residues. Germline assignment: CDR1 MNHEY and CDR2 SVGAGI. With 2 bases clipped from V and 1 base from J, the junction kept 6 bases outside the gene matches. CDR3 sequence reads: CASSYTSGPLSYEQYF. The CDR3 DNA reads TGTGCCAGCAGTTACACTAGCGGGCCCCTATCCTACGAGCAGTACTTC.

V is TRBV29-1 and J is TRBJ2-1; 8 nucleotides line up with TRBD2. Looked up from germline, CDR1 is SQVTM and CDR2 is ANQGSEA. Trimming took 6 bases from V and 10 from J; bases not matched to a gene: 11. The CDR3 is 13 residues long. The DNA of the CDR3 is TGCAGCGTGGGGGAAGCGGGAGAGGGCGAGCAGTTCTTC. The encoded protein is CSVGEAGEGEQFF.

This chain connects TRBV4-3 to TRBJ1-5; the D is unclear. CDR1 is LGHNA, CDR2 YSLEER, per germline. The CDR3 spans 16 residues. Trimming took 0 bases from V and 4 from J, leaving 13 bases between them. The DNA for the CDR3 is TGCGCCAGCAGCCAAGATTTAAGGAGCGTAAATCAGCCCCAGCATTTT. Its protein product is CASSQDLRSVNQPQHF.

V gene TRBV4-3 combines with J gene TRBJ2-5; the match to TRBD1 covers 8 bases. Germline CDR1 reads LGHNA; CDR2 reads YSLEER. The CDR3 is 15 residues long. The J segment lost 11 bases and the V segment lost 3 bases, leaving 14 bases of the junction unmatched. DNA of the CDR3: TGCGCCAGCAGCCAGGAAGGACAGGGTAGAAATGAGCAGTACTTC. Amino acid sequence: CASSQEGQGRNEQYF.

Only a few counts were recorded for this clonotype. V usage is TRBV6-1 and J usage is TRBJ2-6; D ambiguous. Germline CDR1 is MNHNS and CDR2 is SASEGT. V shed 7 bases and J shed 4 bases, with 14 bases lying between them. This CDR3 contains 15 residues. The CDR3 loop reads CASTTIGSGANVLTF. CDR3 DNA: TGTGCCAGCACTACTATAGGGTCCGGGGCCAACGTCCTGACTTTC.

CDR3 amino acids: CASSFGPRNTGELFF. CDR3 bases: TGTGCCAGCAGCTTCGGACCCAGGAACACCGGGGAGCTGTTTTTT. V gene TRBV7-7 combines with J gene TRBJ2-2; D call uncertain. Germline V gene lookup returns CDR1 SSHAT and CDR2 FNYEAQ (reference sequence). CDR3 length: 15 amino acids. The V and J ends lost 3 bases and 1 base respectively, with 9 bases between them.

V and J are TRBV3-1 and TRBJ2-6; D call uncertain. Per germline, CDR1 LGHDT and CDR2 YNNKEL (reference sequence). Trimming shortened V by 5 bases and J by 4 bases, and 6 bases separated the two germline ends. CDR3 length: 13 residues. The CDR3 nucleotides are TGTGCCAGCAGCAATAGGGGGGCCAACGTCCTGACTTTC. This codes for CASSNRGANVLTF.